This TCR beta chain emerged from a study of shared clonotypes between healthy human individuals. Notes on the study in general: The generation probabilities recorded for non-shared clonotypes fell below those of clonotypes shared by all four donors. Only blood samples were collected, and tissue repertoires likely differ.

As defined, naive CD8 cells were CD45RO-negative and positively selected for CCR7, with terminally differentiated effector memory CD45RA+ cells excluded. Comment on this clone: Its specificity is not known.

Trimming cost V 1 base and J 3 bases, with 15 bases left between them. The germline gives CDR1 SGHAT, CDR2 FQNNGV. This CDR3 is 16 amino acids long. Under the authors' procedure: ImmunoSEQ output held junction-only sequences without quality scores, so filtering differed. Libraries were prepared by immunoSEQ multiplex PCR; TCRdb keeps only in-frame clonotypes and omits some of them. V and J calls and clone size are copied from that table; D and trimming were computed from the DNA. This table has over 2,000,000 clones, just over 90% appearing once. V usage is TRBV11-2 and J usage is TRBJ1-2; TRBD1 might be the D (5 bases). Sequencing was carried out using naive CD8+ T cells from PBMCs. The receptor was isolated from a young man in good health. Some clones in this sample may be carry-over from other donors' samples. CDR3 coding DNA: TGTGCCAGCAGCTTAGGACCCAGGGCCCACTACTATGGCTACACCTTC. This sequence encodes CASSLGPRAHYYGYTF.